The source of this TCR beta chain is a study of T cell responses to AZD1222 COVID-19 vaccine. CDR1 is SGHAT and CDR2 is FQDESV in the germline V gene (reference sequence). J gave up 5 bases and V 5 bases, and 7 bases lay outside the gene matches. The CDR3 covers 15 residues. Comments on this clone: The antigen is not known.

This table comes from immunoSEQ multiplex PCR, and its TCRdb copy is limited to in-frame clones, with some not included. The table shows some 120,000 clones, with roughly 90% occurring only once. Whole-study findings and limits: Elevations in Spike-specific TCR breadth and depth followed administration of two AZD1222 doses. Spike-wide vaccine-associated CD4 TCRs dominated at 160-218 and 743-854.

The sample here was peripheral blood, taken on day 0 of AZD1222 vaccination. The chain employs TRBV11-1 and TRBJ2-2; 8 bases align to TRBD2. The receptor was derived from an adult in good health. The CDR3 DNA sequence: TGTGCCAGCAGCCGAGGACTAGCTCGTACCGGGGAGCTGTTTTTT. Amino acids: CASSRGLARTGELFF.